A selection of T cell receptor beta chains follows, all from one sample in a study of lung T cells in sarcoidosis with Löfgren's syndrome. TCRdb reprocessed the reads via MiXCR and lists one record per CDR3 protein. Of about 19,000 distinct CDR3 sequences detected, around 20% appear once; the ten largest clones hold 0.65% to 0.9%. The sample comprised CD4+ T cells from bronchoalveolar lavage. Receptor source: a human donor with sarcoidosis (Löfgren's syndrome or another form), or a control subject (not recorded which). Both conserved end residues are part of each CDR3. A D gene is named only where the DNA matches it firmly. Clone size appears in some rows only: once, few, many, or a class for an expanded clone.

V gene	clone size	J gene	D gene	CDR3 DNA	CDR3 protein
TRBV19	few	TRBJ2-1	.	TGTGCCAGTAGTCCGGTGGGCCGCAATGAGCAGTTCTTC	CASSPVGRNEQFF
TRBV28	many	TRBJ2-7	TRBD1	TGTGCCAGCACCTACAAGGGGGCAGGGGTCCACGAGCAGTACTTC	CASTYKGAGVHEQYF
TRBV4-1	medium-sized	TRBJ2-1	.	TGCGCCAGCAGCCAGCCTGTGGGGGCTAGGAATGAGCAGTTCTTC	CASSQPVGARNEQFF
TRBV4-3	.	TRBJ2-7	.	TGCGCCAGCAGCCAAGATTTGGCCAGGACCTACGAGCAGTACTTC	CASSQDLARTYEQYF
TRBV7-2	many	TRBJ2-5	.	TGTGCCAGCAGCCCTCAAACGACAGTTCAAGAGACCCGGTACTTC	CASSPQTTVQETRYF
TRBV25-1	medium-sized	TRBJ1-1	.	TGTGCCAGCAGTGTCTGGAAGAACACTGAAGCTTTCTTT	CASSVWKNTEAFF
TRBV28	many	TRBJ2-7	.	TGTGCCAACAACAGTAGTTGGGCCGACGAGCAGTACTTC	CANNSSWADEQYF
TRBV24-1	many	TRBJ1-1	.	TGTGCCACCAGTGACTCCGGGACAACGAACACTGAAGCTTTCTTT	CATSDSGTTNTEAFF
TRBV20-1	many	TRBJ1-5	.	TGCAGTGCTAGAGTACCGGGGGGCGGCAAGCAGCCCCAGCATTTT	CSARVPGGGKQPQHF
TRBV7-2	many	TRBJ2-1	TRBD2	TGTGCCAGCAGCTTAGTAGCGGGAGCGTTTGATGAGCAGTTCTTC	CASSLVAGAFDEQFF
TRBV20-1	medium-sized	TRBJ1-1	.	TGCAGTGCTAGTATACCAGGGTGGCCTGAAGCTTTCTTT	CSASIPGWPEAFF
TRBV5-4	many	TRBJ2-3	TRBD2	TGTGCCAGCAGACCGGGACTAGCGGGAGGAAAGACAGATACGCAGTATTTT	CASRPGLAGGKTDTQYF
TRBV7-2	many	TRBJ2-3	TRBD2	TGTGCCAGCAGCGTGGGACTAGCATTCACAGATACGCAGTATTTT	CASSVGLAFTDTQYF
TRBV24-1	many	TRBJ2-1	.	TGTGCCACCAGTGATTTTGGTCTAGAAGAGAGCGAGCAGTTCTTC	CATSDFGLEESEQFF
TRBV7-2	many	TRBJ2-1	.	TGTGCCAGCAGGGACAGCCACTACAATGAGCAGTTCTTC	CASRDSHYNEQFF
TRBV7-2	.	TRBJ1-3	.	TGTGCCAGCAGCCGTGGTCTGGGGAGCTCTGGAAACACCATATATTTT	CASSRGLGSSGNTIYF
TRBV4-1	.	TRBJ2-3	.	TGCGCCAGCAGCCAAGATAGGGCGGCAGATACGCAGTATTTT	CASSQDRAADTQYF
TRBV5-1	many	TRBJ1-1	TRBD1	TGCGCCAGCAGCCCGGGACAGGGCTACACTGAAGCTTTCTTT	CASSPGQGYTEAFF
TRBV29-1	.	TRBJ2-1	.	TGCAGCGTGGCCCTCACTAGGGATGAGCAGTTCTTC	CSVALTRDEQFF
TRBV7-9	many	TRBJ1-1	.	TGTGCCAGCAGCCTCTGGCCCGCAGGGGATAACACTGAAGCTTTCTTT	CASSLWPAGDNTEAFF
TRBV29-1	.	TRBJ1-2	.	TGCAGCGTTGTAACAGGCCAATATGGCTACACCTTC	CSVVTGQYGYTF
TRBV2	many	TRBJ1-5	.	TGTGCCAGCAGTGAAGCCGGGCAGGGTCATCAGCCCCAGCATTTT	CASSEAGQGHQPQHF
TRBV12-3/TRBV12-4	many	TRBJ2-2	.	TGTGCCAGCAGTTCGACCGGGGAGCTGTTTTTT	CASSSTGELFF